Presented here are 6 T cell receptor beta chains from one specimen sequenced in a study of T cell responses to AZD1222 COVID-19 vaccine. Libraries were prepared by immunoSEQ multiplex PCR; TCRdb keeps only in-frame clonotypes and omits some of them. The sample includes nearly 55,000 clones, approximately 88% of them seen just once. This specimen consisted of peripheral blood, obtained 28 days after the second AZD1222 dose. Receptors were obtained from an adult who received the AZD1222 COVID-19 vaccine.

The chain couples TRBV5-1 to TRBJ2-2, with D possibly matching TRBD2 (5 bases). V lost 3 bases and J lost 4, with 16 bases in between. The CDR3 runs 16 residues. The germline V gene encodes CDR1 SGHRS and CDR2 YFSETQ. The CDR3 sequence: CASSSQMSGSTGELFF. The CDR3 DNA reads as TGCGCCAGCAGCTCTCAGATGAGCGGTTCCACCGGGGAGCTGTTTTTT.

The chain is built from TRBV19 and TRBJ2-2, with D possibly matching TRBD2 (5 bases). The germline gives CDR1 LNHDA, CDR2 SQIVND (reference sequence). Trimming left V 5 bases short and J 4 bases short, with 14 bases between. This CDR3 contains 15 residues. CDR3 bases: TGTGCCAGTAGTTTAAGTGGGAGAGGCACCGGGGAGCTGTTTTTT. Protein: CASSLSGRGTGELFF.

The genes are TRBV3-1 (or the pseudogene TRBV3-2) and TRBJ1-1; D call uncertain. Germline V gene data show CDR1 as LGHDT and CDR2 as YNNKEL (reference sequence). V lost 2 bases to trimming and J lost 3 bases, with 10 bases between them. This CDR3 spans 14 amino acids. The CDR3 sequence: CASSQLTKDTEAFF. Written as DNA, the CDR3 is TGTGCCAGCAGCCAATTAACAAAGGACACTGAAGCTTTCTTT.

This clone was seen just once. V usage is TRBV2 and J usage is TRBJ1-1, with 8 nucleotides matching TRBD1. This CDR3 is 14 amino acids long. Germline V lookup: CDR1 SNHLY, CDR2 FYNNEI. V was clipped by 10 bases and J by 1 base; unmatched bases: 8. The CDR3, as DNA: TGTGCCATGCCTTCCGGGACAGGGAACACTGAAGCTTTCTTT. Amino acid sequence: CAMPSGTGNTEAFF.

The V call is TRBV4-2, the J call TRBJ2-2; D tentatively fits TRBD1 or TRBD2 (6 bases each). The CDR3 has 17 amino acids. The germline gives CDR1 LGHNA, CDR2 YNFKEQ. With 4 bases removed from V and 1 base from J, the gap between germline ends came to 16 bases. CDR3 amino acids: CASSLVGGGGNTGELFF. The CDR3, as DNA: TGTGCCAGCAGCCTCGTTGGAGGGGGAGGGAACACCGGGGAGCTGTTTTTT.

The chain links TRBV2 to TRBJ2-7, with D tentatively TRBD1 (6 bases). Trimming took 8 bases from V and 0 from J, leaving 11 bases between them. The germline V gene encodes CDR1 SNHLY and CDR2 FYNNEI. The CDR3 covers 13 residues. This CDR3 is CASQTGYSYEQYF. The CDR3 DNA reads TGTGCCAGCCAGACAGGATACTCCTACGAGCAGTACTTC. Using reference TRBV2 and TRBJ2-7 for the parts outside the CDR3, the full variable domain is EPEVTQTPSHQVTQMGQEVILRCVPISNHLYFYWYRQILGQKVEFLVSFYNNEISEKSEIFDDQFSVERPDGSNFTLKIRSTKLEDSAMYFCASQTGYSYEQYFGPGTRLTVT.